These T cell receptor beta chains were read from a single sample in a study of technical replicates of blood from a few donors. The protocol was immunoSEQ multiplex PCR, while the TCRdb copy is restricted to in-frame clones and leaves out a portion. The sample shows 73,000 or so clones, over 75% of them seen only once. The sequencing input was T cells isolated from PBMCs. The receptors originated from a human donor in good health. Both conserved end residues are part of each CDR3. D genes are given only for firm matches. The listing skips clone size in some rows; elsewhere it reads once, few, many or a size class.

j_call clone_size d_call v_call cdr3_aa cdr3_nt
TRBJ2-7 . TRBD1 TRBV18 CASSPGTGVYEQYF TGTGCCAGCTCACCCGGGACAGGGGTCTACGAGCAGTACTTC
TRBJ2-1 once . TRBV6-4 CASSDSQANAQQFF TGTGCCAGCAGTGACTCGCAGGCCAACGCCCAGCAGTTCTTC
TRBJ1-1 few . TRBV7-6 CASSKQERTEAFF TGTGCCAGCAGCAAGCAAGAGAGGACTGAAGCTTTCTTT
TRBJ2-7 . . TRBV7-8 CASSLATGVYEQYF TGTGCCAGCAGCTTAGCTACGGGGGTCTACGAGCAGTACTTC
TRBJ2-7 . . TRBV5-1 CASSSPLAGSSYEQYF TGCGCCAGCAGCTCCCCGCTTGCGGGAAGCTCCTACGAGCAGTACTTC
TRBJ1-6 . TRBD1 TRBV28 CASSTPGTGYYSPLHF TGTGCCAGCAGTACCCCCGGGACAGGGTATTACTCACCCCTCCACTTT
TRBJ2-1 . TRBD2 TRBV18 CASSRAGWDEQFF TGTGCCAGCTCGAGAGCGGGGTGGGATGAGCAGTTCTTC
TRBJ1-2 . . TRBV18 CASSRSGQRDGYTF TGTGCCAGCTCGCGTTCAGGACAGCGAGATGGCTACACCTTC
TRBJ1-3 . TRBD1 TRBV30 CAWREILQGPGNTIYF TGTGCCTGGAGGGAGATCTTACAGGGGCCTGGAAACACCATATATTTT
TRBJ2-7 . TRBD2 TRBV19 CASSIGGSRSYEQYF TGTGCCAGTAGTATTGGCGGGAGCAGGTCCTACGAGCAGTACTTC
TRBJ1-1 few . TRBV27 CASEGVNTEAFF TGTGCCAGCGAGGGGGTGAACACTGAAGCTTTCTTT
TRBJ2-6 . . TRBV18 CASSPNYEAGANVLTF TGTGCCAGCTCCCCAAACTACGAGGCTGGGGCCAACGTCCTGACTTTC
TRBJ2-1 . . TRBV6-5 CASSYVTGGYNEQFF TGTGCCAGCAGTTACGTGACTGGCGGCTACAATGAGCAGTTCTTC
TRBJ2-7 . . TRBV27 CASSSRGQRYEQYF TGTGCCAGCAGTTCCCGGGGACAAAGGTACGAGCAGTACTTC
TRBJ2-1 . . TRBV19 CASSPRDNYNEQFF TGTGCCAGTAGTCCACGGGACAATTACAATGAGCAGTTCTTC
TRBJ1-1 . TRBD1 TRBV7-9 CASSLDRGLNTEAFF TGTGCCAGCAGCCTAGACAGGGGGTTGAACACTGAAGCTTTCTTT
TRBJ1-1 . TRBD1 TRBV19 CASSTKGQGNTEAFF TGTGCCAGTAGTACGAAGGGACAGGGGAACACTGAAGCTTTCTTT
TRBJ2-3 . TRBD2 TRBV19 CASGPRESTDTQYF TGTGCCAGTGGCCCGCGGGAGAGCACAGATACGCAGTATTTT
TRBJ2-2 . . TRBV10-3 CAISDHGVGGELFF TGTGCCATCAGTGATCACGGGGTAGGCGGGGAGCTGTTTTTT
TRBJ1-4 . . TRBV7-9 CASSLGYDEKLFF TGTGCCAGCAGCTTAGGCTACGATGAAAAACTGTTTTTT
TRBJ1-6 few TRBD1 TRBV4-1 CASSQEGLRQGSPLHF TGCGCCAGCAGCCAAGAAGGGTTGAGACAGGGATCACCCCTCCACTTT
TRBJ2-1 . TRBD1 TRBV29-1 CSVTKGGAGNEQFF TGCAGCGTCACCAAAGGGGGCGCTGGAAATGAGCAGTTCTTC
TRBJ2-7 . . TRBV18 CASSSLSDEQYF TGTGCCAGCTCAAGCCTGTCCGACGAGCAGTACTTC
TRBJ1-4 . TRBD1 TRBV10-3 CAISDPRTGFTLFF TGTGCCATCAGTGACCCAAGGACAGGGTTCACCCTGTTTTTT
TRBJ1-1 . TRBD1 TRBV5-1 CASSINRGLGTEAFF TGCGCCAGCAGCATTAACAGGGGGCTAGGAACTGAAGCTTTCTTT
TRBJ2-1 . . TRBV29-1 CSAALRRGFNEQFF TGCAGTGCGGCTCTGCGCCGGGGGTTCAATGAGCAGTTCTTC
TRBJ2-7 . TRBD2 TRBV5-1 CASSWGLSGVSYEQYF TGCGCCAGCAGCTGGGGACTGAGCGGGGTTTCCTACGAGCAGTACTTC
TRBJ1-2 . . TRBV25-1 CASSDSKTGLVPYGYTF TGTGCCAGCAGTGATTCGAAAACAGGGTTGGTCCCCTATGGCTACACCTTC
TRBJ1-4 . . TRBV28 CASSSTPLGALGEKLFF TGTGCCAGCAGTTCCACCCCTTTAGGGGCACTCGGTGAAAAACTGTTTTTT
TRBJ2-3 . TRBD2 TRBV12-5 CASGLVLTRTSGGPNTDTQYF TGTGCTAGTGGTTTGGTACTCACAAGGACTAGCGGGGGGCCAAACACAGATACGCAGTATTTT
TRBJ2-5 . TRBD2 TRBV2 CASSGLGIWETQYF TGTGCCAGCAGCGGACTAGGGATTTGGGAGACCCAGTACTTC
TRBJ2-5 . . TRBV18 CASSLREIQETQYF TGTGCCAGCTCACTTCGGGAGATACAAGAGACCCAGTACTTC
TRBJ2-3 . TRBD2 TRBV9 CASGERGITDTQYF TGTGCCAGCGGAGAGCGGGGGATCACAGATACGCAGTATTTT
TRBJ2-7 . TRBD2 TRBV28 CASGIAGGIYEQYF TGTGCCAGCGGTATAGCGGGAGGGATCTACGAGCAGTACTTC
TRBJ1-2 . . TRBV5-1 CASSLEVGAYGYTF TGCGCCAGCAGCTTGGAGGTGGGGGCCTATGGCTACACCTTC
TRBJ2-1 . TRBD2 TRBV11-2 CASLVGTSGLNEQFF TGTGCCAGCCTAGTGGGGACTAGCGGTTTAAATGAGCAGTTCTTC
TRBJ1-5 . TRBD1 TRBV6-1 CASSDGTGTRGNQPQHF TGTGCCAGCAGTGACGGGACAGGAACAAGGGGGAATCAGCCCCAGCATTTT
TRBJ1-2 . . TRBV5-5 CASSPIQANYGYTF TGTGCCAGCAGCCCGATACAGGCTAACTATGGCTACACCTTC
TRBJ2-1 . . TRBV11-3 CASSQMGGRDEQFF TGTGCCAGCAGCCAAATGGGGGGAAGGGATGAGCAGTTCTTC
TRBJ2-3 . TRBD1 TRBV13 CASSKPQGQDTDTQYF TGTGCCAGCAGCAAGCCCCAGGGACAGGACACAGATACGCAGTATTTT
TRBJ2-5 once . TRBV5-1 CASSLFGLQETQYF TGCGCCAGCAGCTTGTTCGGACTCCAAGAGACCCAGTACTTC
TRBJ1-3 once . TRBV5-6 CASSLGADTIYF TGTGCCAGCAGCTTGGGGGCAGACACCATATATTTT
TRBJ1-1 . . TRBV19 CASRFGTVYTEAFF TGTGCCAGTAGGTTCGGGACTGTCTACACTGAAGCTTTCTTT
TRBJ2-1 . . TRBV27 CASSFVPNSYNEQFF TGTGCCAGCAGTTTCGTACCAAACTCTTACAATGAGCAGTTCTTC
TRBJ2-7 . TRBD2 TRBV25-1 CASSASGMSKQYF TGTGCCAGCAGTGCTAGCGGGATGTCTAAGCAGTACTTC
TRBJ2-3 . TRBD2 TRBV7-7 CASSLGGGGTDTQYF TGTGCCAGCAGCTTAGGTGGGGGAGGGACAGATACGCAGTATTTT
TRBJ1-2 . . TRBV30 CAWSAGGVDGYTF TGTGCCTGGAGTGCGGGAGGGGTTGATGGCTACACCTTC
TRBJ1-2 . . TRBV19 CASSIRGVSYGYTF TGTGCCAGTAGTATCAGGGGAGTGAGCTATGGCTACACCTTC
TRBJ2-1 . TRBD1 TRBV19 CASRGLPGQAKHNEQFF TGTGCCAGTAGAGGCCTTCCGGGACAGGCCAAACACAATGAGCAGTTCTTC
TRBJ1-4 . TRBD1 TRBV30 CAWSGTGEGKLFF TGTGCCTGGTCCGGGACAGGGGAAGGAAAACTGTTTTTT